The 24 T cell receptor beta chains presented below share a single source sample, sequenced in a study of blood T cell repertoires in COVID-19. Clones were sequenced by immunoSEQ multiplex PCR, and TCRdb holds only the in-frame ones, with some missing. The data show fewer than 60,000 clones, approximately 84% seen once. Material for sequencing was peripheral blood. These receptors all come from a man aged 55 to 70 with acute or convalescent COVID-19.

This rearrangement joins TRBV19 to TRBJ2-5, with D tentatively TRBD1 (6 bases). This CDR3 has 12 amino acids. V was clipped by 10 bases and J by 5 bases, with 14 bases between them. Germline values: CDR1 LNHDA, CDR2 SQIVND (reference sequence). CDR3 sequence (DNA): TGTGCCACCTCCGACAGGCAGGAGACCCAGTACTTC. Amino acid sequence: CATSDRQETQYF. Complete variable domain (other parts from reference TRBV19 and TRBJ2-5): DGGITQSPKYLFRKEGQNVTLSCEQNLNHDAMYWYRQDPGQGLRLIYYSQIVNDFQKGDIAEGYSVSREKKESFPLTVTSAQKNPTAFYLCATSDRQETQYFGPGTRLLVL.

The chain combines TRBV10-3 with TRBJ2-5; the D gene is possibly TRBD2 (5 bases). The CDR3 loop spans 13 amino acids. Germline loops: CDR1 ENHRY, CDR2 SYGVKD. Between the trimmed V and J ends, which lost 3 bases and 4 bases, there was a span of 9 bases. As DNA, the CDR3 is TGTGCCATCAGTGACCCTCGGGGAGAGACCCAGTACTTC. Amino acids: CAISDPRGETQYF.

This clone appeared a single time. V and J are TRBV7-2 and TRBJ2-3, with 9 bases that match TRBD2. Germline CDR1 is SGHTA and CDR2 is FQGNSA. This CDR3 has 16 residues. J was trimmed by 2 bases and V by 1 base; bases with no gene match: 4. This CDR3 is CASSLGAGGVTDTQYF. For the CDR3, the DNA is TGTGCCAGCAGCTTAGGAGCGGGGGGCGTCACAGATACGCAGTATTTT.

This clone was detected only once. The rearrangement uses TRBV2 and TRBJ1-1, with TRBD1 matching 10 bases. This CDR3 region has 15 residues. CDR1 is SNHLY, CDR2 FYNNEI, per germline. J lost 5 bases, V lost 6 bases, and 9 bases had no gene match. DNA of the CDR3: TGTGCCAGCAGCGCGGGACAGGGGATTGGAACTGAAGCTTTCTTT. This codes for CASSAGQGIGTEAFF.

The gene calls are TRBV19 and TRBJ2-3; D is perhaps TRBD2 (6 bases). CDR3 length: 16 residues. Trimming took off 4 bases at V and 0 bases at J, with 14 bases between the two ends. The germline gives CDR1 LNHDA, CDR2 SQIVND (reference sequence). The CDR3 bases are TGTGCCAGTAGTAGCCGGGGGTTCCCTAGCACAGATACGCAGTATTTT. Translation: CASSSRGFPSTDTQYF.

This clone has more than one count but fewer than ten. The V call is TRBV6-1, the J call TRBJ2-7; D gene ambiguous. V was cut by 2 bases and J by 0 bases, with 2 bases left in between. CDR1 is MNHNS, CDR2 SASEGT, per germline. The CDR3 consists of 12 residues. DNA for the CDR3: TGTGCCAGCAGTGAACACTCCTACGAGCAGTACTTC. Residues: CASSEHSYEQYF.

This chain links TRBV6-5 with TRBJ2-7; D is perhaps TRBD1 (7 bases). CDR3 length: 14 amino acids. Germline V lookup: CDR1 MNHEY, CDR2 SVGAGI. V was shortened by 6 bases and J by 1 base, with 13 bases between the two germline ends. The CDR3, as DNA: TGTGCCAGCAGCCGCGCGGGACAGTCCTACGAGCAGTACTTC. This encodes CASSRAGQSYEQYF.

This chain links TRBV15 with TRBJ1-2; D unclear. The CDR3 length is 12 residues. V was trimmed by 0 bases and J by 4 bases, leaving 3 bases between them. The germline gives CDR1 LNHNV, CDR2 YYDKDF (reference sequence). CDR3 residues: CATSRDSYGYTF. In DNA, the CDR3 is TGTGCCACCAGCAGAGACAGCTATGGCTACACCTTC.

The chain joins TRBV24-1 to TRBJ2-2; no definite D call. Germline CDR1 and CDR2: KGHDR and SFDVKD. Trimming removed 4 bases at V and 6 bases at J, with 17 bases between. The CDR3 has 16 amino acids. The CDR3 DNA reads as TGTGCCACCAGTGACTCAACGTCTAACGTCGCCGGGGAGCTGTTTTTT. It translates to CATSDSTSNVAGELFF.

V and J are TRBV7-9 and TRBJ2-3; possibly TRBD1 for D (6 bases). Per the germline V gene, CDR1 is SEHNR and CDR2 is FQNEAQ (reference sequence). This CDR3 has 14 residues. V was cut by 3 bases and J by 2 bases, with 9 bases left in between. CDR3 sequence: CASSFEGVTDTQYF. In nucleotides, the CDR3 is TGTGCCAGCAGCTTTGAGGGGGTCACAGATACGCAGTATTTT.

This clone has a handful of counts. The chain combines TRBV5-4 with TRBJ1-5; D unresolved. CDR1 SGHNT and CDR2 YYREEE come from the germline V gene (reference sequence). The length of the CDR3 is 14 residues. The V and J ends lost 4 bases and 0 bases respectively, with 8 bases between them. The CDR3 loop is CASSRDGSNQPQHF. The CDR3 DNA reads TGTGCCAGCAGCCGAGATGGTAGCAATCAGCCCCAGCATTTT.

The rearrangement links TRBV5-1 to TRBJ1-1, with 7 bases matching TRBD1. CDR1 is SGHRS, CDR2 YFSETQ, per germline. After removal of 2 bases from V and 0 bases from J, the junction contained 4 bases not matched to a gene. The CDR3 loop spans 15 amino acids. CDR3 in DNA: TGCGCCAGCAGCTTCCAGGGGGGCCTGAACACTGAAGCTTTCTTT. Translating gives CASSFQGGLNTEAFF.

The chain uses TRBV7-9 and TRBJ2-4, with TRBD1 matching 7 bases. J was trimmed by 2 bases and V by 5 bases; bases with no gene match: 6. This CDR3 comprises 15 residues. From germline, CDR1 is SEHNR and CDR2 FQNEAQ (reference sequence). CDR3 coding DNA: TGTGCCAGCAGCAAGGGGGCAGGGACCAAAAACATTCAGTACTTC. Translating gives CASSKGAGTKNIQYF. The complete variable domain, with remaining parts taken from reference TRBV7-9 and TRBJ2-4, reads DTGVSQNPRHKITKRGQNVTFRCDPISEHNRLYWYRQTLGQGPEFLTYFQNEAQLEKSRLLSDRFSAERPKGSFSTLEIQRTEQGDSAMYLCASSKGAGTKNIQYFGAGTRLSVL.

This clone was recorded only once. CDR3 sequence reads: CASRAGLQPQHF. The CDR3 nucleotides read TGTGCCAGCAGAGCAGGGCTCCAGCCCCAGCATTTT. The V gene is TRBV12-3 or TRBV12-4, the J gene TRBJ1-5, with a possible D match to TRBD1 (5 bases). V was clipped by 6 bases and J by 7 bases, with 10 bases between them. There are 12 residues in the CDR3.

This clone was counted a few times. This rearrangement joins TRBV7-9 to TRBJ2-3, with D tentatively TRBD2 (5 bases). The V end was cut by 1 base, the J end by 6 bases, with 8 bases between. This CDR3 comprises 13 residues. Germline lookup yields CDR1 SEHNR and CDR2 FQNEAQ (reference sequence). CDR3: CASSLVRADTQYF. DNA of the CDR3: TGTGCCAGCAGCTTAGTGAGGGCGGATACGCAGTATTTT. The full variable domain, rest sourced from reference TRBV7-9 and TRBJ2-3, is DTGVSQNPRHKITKRGQNVTFRCDPISEHNRLYWYRQTLGQGPEFLTYFQNEAQLEKSRLLSDRFSAERPKGSFSTLEIQRTEQGDSAMYLCASSLVRADTQYFGPGTRLTVL.

This clone showed up just a few times. The V call is TRBV9, the J call TRBJ1-3; 9 bases are shared with TRBD1. Germline assignment: CDR1 SGDLS and CDR2 YYNGEE. This CDR3 has 15 residues. V gave up 4 bases and J gave up 1 base; unmatched junction bases: 3. This CDR3 reads CASSPTGGSGNTIYF. In nucleotides, the CDR3 is TGTGCCAGCAGCCCGACAGGGGGTTCTGGAAACACCATATATTTT.

The gene calls are TRBV11-2 and TRBJ2-4, with D possibly matching TRBD2 (6 bases). Germline assignment: CDR1 SGHAT and CDR2 FQNNGV. V gave up 5 bases and J gave up 6 bases, with 20 bases separating them. The CDR3 length is 16 residues. In DNA, the CDR3 is TGTGCCAGCAGCCCCCTCAGTGGAGGGTTTGGAAACATTCAGTACTTC. Translated: CASSPLSGGFGNIQYF.

The chain employs TRBV6-5 and TRBJ2-1; a possible D gene is TRBD2 (5 bases). The CDR3 has 15 amino acids. V shed 2 bases and J shed 9 bases, with 17 bases lying between them. In germline, CDR1 is MNHEY, CDR2 SVGAGI. The CDR3 is CASSYQPAGTGEQFF. CDR3 DNA: TGTGCCAGCAGTTACCAACCGGCGGGTACCGGTGAGCAGTTCTTC.

The CDR3 loop is CASSEGNVYGYTF. The CDR3 DNA sequence: TGCGCCAGCAGTGAGGGCAACGTGTACGGCTACACCTTC. This sequence joins TRBV10-2 and TRBJ1-2, with D hard to call. CDR3 length: 13 amino acids. Deletions cut 2 bases from V and 8 bases from J, with 12 bases between. Germline CDR1 WSHSY, CDR2 SAAADI.

The gene calls are TRBV7-9 and TRBJ2-3; TRBD1 matches 12 bases. The CDR3 loop spans 14 amino acids. The ends lost 11 bases at V and 3 bases at J; junction bases unmatched: 6. Germline CDR1 SEHNR, CDR2 FQNEAQ (reference sequence). As DNA, the CDR3 is TGTGCCGGCCGGGACAGGGGGCGTACAGATACGCAGTATTTT. Translating it yields CAGRDRGRTDTQYF.

This clone occurred a few times. The rearrangement joins TRBV5-6 to TRBJ2-7, with D possibly being TRBD1 (5 bases). Trimming shortened V by 1 base and J by 3 bases, and 17 bases separated the two germline ends. The length of the CDR3 is 16 residues. Germline V gene sequence: CDR1 SGHDT, CDR2 YYEEEE. This CDR3 is CASSLNQGPSLYEQYF. The CDR3, as DNA: TGTGCCAGCAGCTTGAATCAGGGTCCCTCCCTCTACGAGCAGTACTTC.

CDR3: CASSKWRDNQPQHF. The CDR3 DNA reads as TGTGCCAGTAGTAAGTGGAGGGACAATCAGCCCCAGCATTTT. V gene TRBV19 combines with J gene TRBJ1-5, with D unclear. V dropped 4 bases and J dropped 3 bases, with 10 bases sitting between them. The CDR3 consists of 14 residues. Germline CDR1 reads LNHDA; CDR2 reads SQIVND (reference sequence).

The chain combines TRBV29-1 with TRBJ1-1; D not resolved. The CDR3 is made up of 15 amino acids. Germline-derived CDR1 and CDR2 are SQVTM and ANQGSEA. V shed 5 bases and J shed 0 bases, with 16 bases lying between them. The CDR3 loop reads CSVYPVPRMNTEAFF. In DNA form, the CDR3 reads TGCAGCGTTTATCCAGTTCCGCGGATGAACACTGAAGCTTTCTTT.

The rearrangement joins TRBV2 to TRBJ1-6; possible D gene TRBD1, 6 bases. Germline CDR1 reads SNHLY; CDR2 reads FYNNEI. This CDR3 has 15 residues. Trimming took 5 bases from V and 8 from J, leaving 16 bases between them. CDR3 protein: CASSRTVGFDSPLHF. CDR3 in DNA: TGTGCCAGCAGTCGGACAGTGGGTTTCGATTCACCCCTCCACTTT.